This T cell receptor (beta chain) was recorded in a study of shared clonotypes between healthy human individuals. Study-wide points: Sequencing depth was a factor that was expected to affect clonotype sharing among donors.

Trimming took off 4 bases at V and 1 base at J, with 11 bases between the two ends. CDR3 length: 15 residues. Germline loops: CDR1 SGHRS, CDR2 YFSETQ. The split of CD4+ cells yielded CD45RA+ naive and CD45RA-negative memory subsets. Here immunoSEQ multiplex PCR was the method, and the copy in TCRdb shows in-frame clones only, minus some. The sample lists millions of clones, 93% seen once, with 0.39% in the top ten. To note about this clone: Its target is unknown.

The rearrangement uses TRBV5-1 and TRBJ2-2, with D maybe TRBD1 (6 bases). Sequencing used naive CD4+ T cells from PBMCs. Documented subset: CD45RA+ positively selected. The sequence came from a man younger than 30 in good health. Some clones in this sample may be carry-over from other donors' samples. The CDR3 sequence is CASSGQGRNTGELFF. CDR3 coding DNA: TGCGCCAGCAGCGGTCAGGGGAGGAACACCGGGGAGCTGTTTTTT.